Each of the 26 T cell receptor beta chains below was sequenced from the same sample in a study of spatial heterogeneity in lung cancer. MiXCR, applied by TCRdb to the 5' RACE reads, yields one record per CDR3 protein. This table has under 45,000 distinct CDR3 sequences, roughly 7.8% appearing once. Documented time point: blood at routine non-recurrence follow-up after resection. Sequences were derived from PBMCs, sampled at follow-up. The receptors come from a male donor with early-stage non-small cell lung cancer.

The rearrangement uses TRBV6-5 and TRBJ2-7, with TRBD2 as a possible D gene (6 bases). Germline assignment: CDR1 MNHEY and CDR2 SVGAGI. The CDR3 is 11 amino acids. The ends were cut back, 7 bases at V and 6 bases at J, with 10 bases in the middle. This CDR3 reads CASTSGGEQYF. For the CDR3, the DNA is TGTGCCAGCACCTCCGGGGGCGAGCAGTACTTC.

In its sample, this clonotype was seen many times. The V and J genes are TRBV5-1 and TRBJ2-1; 8 nucleotides line up with TRBD2. This CDR3 comprises 15 residues. Per the germline V gene, CDR1 is SGHRS and CDR2 is YFSETQ. V trimming: 1 base; J trimming: 7 bases; junction bases outside the gene matches: 7. The CDR3 nucleotides read TGCGCCAGCAGCTTGCGACGGGGGGGCCTTAATGAGCAGTTCTTC. It is translated as CASSLRRGGLNEQFF.

This clonotype came up many times. The chain joins TRBV7-6 to TRBJ2-3; either TRBD1 or TRBD2 may fit D (7 bases each). CDR1 SGHVS and CDR2 FNYEAQ come from the germline V gene. Trimming left V 5 bases short and J 6 bases short, with 18 bases between. This CDR3 comprises 15 residues. CDR3 sequence (DNA): TGTGCCAGCAGCCAGGGGGGGGGCCGAGCTGATACGCAGTATTTT. It is translated as CASSQGGGRADTQYF.

In this sample, this clonotype turned up many times. The chain employs TRBV7-6 and TRBJ2-7; no clear D gene. CDR1 and CDR2 from the germline V gene are SGHVS and FNYEAQ. There are 11 residues in the CDR3. Trimming removed 5 bases at V and 3 bases at J, with 5 bases between. CDR3 region: CASSNNYEQYF. DNA of the CDR3: TGTGCCAGCAGCAATAACTACGAGCAGTACTTC.

The genes are TRBV6-5 and TRBJ1-2; D ambiguous. The CDR3 contains 13 residues. Germline V gene sequence: CDR1 MNHEY, CDR2 SVGAGI. Trimming removed 2 bases at V and 4 bases at J, with 8 bases between. CDR3 in amino acids: CASSYRESYGYTF. In nucleotides, the CDR3 is TGTGCCAGCAGTTACAGGGAAAGCTATGGCTACACCTTC.

This clonotype showed up many times. The chain links TRBV18 to TRBJ1-5; 11 nucleotides line up with TRBD1. V lost 2 bases, J lost 4 bases, and 7 bases stayed unmatched. The germline V gene has CDR1 KGHSH and CDR2 LQKENI. The CDR3 is 17 residues long. This chain's CDR3 is CASSPGQGANWNQPQHF. The CDR3, as DNA: TGTGCCAGCTCACCAGGACAGGGGGCTAATTGGAATCAGCCCCAGCATTTT.

On this clonotype itself: This could be a read error, since a much larger clone is one nucleotide away. The gene calls are TRBV27 and TRBJ2-2; 7 bases fit TRBD2. The CDR3 has 15 residues. Trimming cost V 5 bases and J 2 bases; bases outside gene matches: 5. CDR1 and CDR2 (germline): MNHEY, SMNVEV (reference sequence). CDR3 DNA sequence: TGTGCCAGCAGTGGGCTAGCGGATAACACCGGGGAGCTGTTTTTT. Its protein product is CASSGLADNTGELFF.

This chain uses TRBV30 with TRBJ1-2, with D maybe TRBD1 (5 bases). V dropped 0 bases and J dropped 2 bases, with 10 bases sitting between them. This CDR3 contains 14 residues. The germline V gene has CDR1 GTSNPN and CDR2 SVGIG (reference sequence). For the CDR3, the DNA is TGTGCCTGGAGTGTATTCGGGGGGAACTATGGCTACACCTTC. The encoded protein is CAWSVFGGNYGYTF.

At least ten counts were recorded for this clonotype. This sequence joins TRBV5-1 and TRBJ2-1, with D unclear. CDR1 is SGHRS, CDR2 YFSETQ, per germline. Trimming cost V 0 bases and J 4 bases, with 11 bases left between them. This CDR3 is 15 amino acids long. This CDR3 is CASSLEGTEYNEQFF. DNA of the CDR3: TGCGCCAGCAGCTTGGAAGGCACTGAGTACAATGAGCAGTTCTTC. Filled out from reference TRBV5-1 and TRBJ2-1, the complete variable domain reads KAGVTQTPRYLIKTRGQQVTLSCSPISGHRSVSWYQQTPGQGLQFLFEYFSETQRNKGNFPGRFSGRQFSNSRSEMNVSTLELGDSALYLCASSLEGTEYNEQFFGPGTRLTVL.

Of note for this clonotype: A much larger clone sits a single nucleotide away, making a read error possible. The rearrangement links TRBV2 to TRBJ2-2; D might be TRBD2 (6 bases). Germline CDR1 and CDR2: SNHLY and FYNNEI. V was clipped by 6 bases and J by 1 base, with 15 bases between them. The CDR3 is made up of 16 amino acids. CDR3 nucleotides: TGTGCCAGCAGCGCTTGGAGGGTAGAGAACACCGGGGAGCTGTTTTTT. This encodes CASSAWRVENTGELFF.

This clonotype was seen ten or more times. The gene calls are TRBV5-4 and TRBJ2-2; 8 positions match TRBD2. V shed 0 bases, J shed 4 bases, and the junction held 5 bases outside the gene matches. CDR1 and CDR2 from the germline V gene are SGHNT and YYREEE (reference sequence). This CDR3 is 16 amino acids long. CDR3 bases: TGTGCCAGCAGCTTGGCCGGGCTAGCGGGCACCGGGGAGCTGTTTTTT. Protein: CASSLAGLAGTGELFF.

In this sample, this clonotype turned up many times. The V and J genes are TRBV29-1 and TRBJ2-5, with 7 positions matching TRBD1. CDR3 length equals 12 residues. Germline V gene data show CDR1 as SQVTM and CDR2 as ANQGSEA. The junction had 5 bases not matched to a gene; V was cut back by 8 bases and J by 2 bases. The CDR3 DNA reads as TGCAGCTTCCAACAGGGGCAAGAGACCCAGTACTTC. It specifies CSFQQGQETQYF.

This clonotype was counted ten times or more. This chain links TRBV20-1 with TRBJ2-6; D remains unclear. Per the germline V gene, CDR1 is DFQATT and CDR2 is SNEGSKA (reference sequence). V gave up 4 bases and J gave up 0 bases, with 7 bases separating them. The CDR3 length is 14 residues. The CDR3 DNA sequence: TGCAGTGCTAAATCCGCCTCTGGGGCCAACGTCCTGACTTTC. Translation gives CSAKSASGANVLTF.

The chain combines TRBV20-1 with TRBJ1-2; 7 nucleotides line up with TRBD1. Germline CDR1 DFQATT, CDR2 SNEGSKA (reference sequence). The CDR3 spans 15 residues. V lost 4 bases, J lost 0 bases, and 8 bases stayed unmatched. CDR3 in DNA: TGCAGTGCTAAACAACAGGGGAAACCTAACTATGGCTACACCTTC. It specifies CSAKQQGKPNYGYTF.

Many counts were recorded for this clonotype. The chain employs TRBV12-3 or TRBV12-4 and TRBJ1-2; D is unresolved. The CDR3 runs to 13 residues. Trimming removed 2 bases at V and 4 bases at J, with 8 bases between. CDR3 in amino acids: CASSLLLTYGYTF. The CDR3 DNA sequence: TGTGCCAGCAGTTTATTACTAACCTATGGCTACACCTTC.

The table lists this clonotype with many counts. V usage is TRBV20-1 and J usage is TRBJ2-5, with D perhaps matching TRBD2 (6 bases). The CDR3 is 14 residues long. Per the germline V gene, CDR1 is DFQATT and CDR2 is SNEGSKA (reference sequence). Between the trimmed V and J ends, which lost 0 bases and 7 bases, there was a span of 15 bases. The CDR3 DNA follows: TGCAGTGCTAGAGATGTACTAGCCCGGGGGACCCAGTACTTC. Protein product: CSARDVLARGTQYF.

This clonotype showed up many times. The chain employs TRBV29-1 and TRBJ2-7; TRBD1 aligns across 7 bases. The V gene's germline CDR1 is SQVTM and CDR2 ANQGSEA. The V and J ends lost 7 bases and 6 bases, in that order; junction bases with no gene match: 9. The CDR3 consists of 12 residues. The CDR3 sequence is CSALSDRREQYF. CDR3 sequence (DNA): TGCAGCGCTCTCTCGGACAGGCGCGAGCAGTACTTC.

This clonotype came up many times. J is TRBJ1-4 and V is TRBV28, with 8 bases aligning to TRBD1. The CDR3 sequence is 17 residues long. J lost 4 bases, V lost 6 bases, and 13 bases had no gene match. CDR1 is MDHEN and CDR2 is SYDVKM in the germline V gene. CDR3 DNA: TGTGCCAGCAGCCCTTACGGCAGACAGGGGAGTAATGAAAAACTGTTTTTT. It yields the protein CASSPYGRQGSNEKLFF.

The table lists this clonotype with a few counts. This sequence joins TRBV1 and TRBJ1-5; the D segment call TRBD1 is taken from the table without a DNA check. TRBV1 is a documented pseudogene. The CDR3 contains 11 residues. The CDR3 reads CTSSQDEGVRF. CDR3 nucleotides: TGCACCAGCAGCCAAGATGAAGGGGTTCGGTTT.

There are many counts of this clonotype. The chain combines TRBV10-2 with TRBJ2-5, with D possibly TRBD1 on 6 matching bases. Germline V CDR1 and CDR2: WSHSY, SAAADI. V lost 0 bases and J lost 1, with 9 bases in between. The CDR3 contains 15 residues. Here the CDR3 reads CASSESGAPQETQYF. The CDR3 nucleotides are TGCGCCAGCAGTGAGTCGGGGGCCCCCCAAGAGACCCAGTACTTC.

The chain carries TRBV6-5 and TRBJ1-1, with 8 nucleotides matching TRBD1. V shed 3 bases, J shed 5 bases, and the junction held 5 bases outside the gene matches. Looked up from germline, CDR1 is MNHEY and CDR2 is SVGAGI. CDR3 size: 14 residues. CDR3 coding DNA: TGTGCCAGCAGTTATGGCGGACAGGGAACTGAAGCTTTCTTT. It codes for CASSYGGQGTEAFF.

The J gene is TRBJ2-7, the V gene TRBV5-1, with 9 positions matching TRBD1. The germline V gene has CDR1 SGHRS and CDR2 YFSETQ. This CDR3 is 13 amino acids long. J lost 7 bases, V lost 3 bases, and 5 bases had no gene match. DNA of the CDR3: TGCGCCAGCAGCTCCGGGACAGGGTGGGAGCAGTACTTC. Its protein product is CASSSGTGWEQYF.

This clonotype was seen many times. Here the CDR3 reads CASSSYLPGQGAPFQPQHF. The CDR3 DNA is TGTGCCAGCAGCTCATACCTCCCCGGACAGGGGGCACCGTTTCAGCCCCAGCATTTT. V is TRBV12-3 or TRBV12-4 and J is TRBJ1-5, with 11 bases identical to TRBD1. J gave up 6 bases and V 6 bases, and 19 bases lay outside the gene matches. The CDR3 length is 19 residues.

The sample holds many counts of this clonotype. The chain recombines TRBV6-2 or TRBV6-3 with TRBJ2-5, with 10 nucleotides matching TRBD2. V gave up 0 bases and J gave up 2 bases; unmatched junction bases: 6. The germline V gene has CDR1 MNHEY and CDR2 SVGEGT. This CDR3 contains 17 residues. The CDR3 reads CASSYSLAGDTQETQYF. The CDR3 nucleotides are TGTGCCAGCAGTTACTCCCTAGCGGGGGATACTCAAGAGACCCAGTACTTC.

V and J are TRBV6-6 and TRBJ1-2; 9 bases match TRBD1. Germline loops: CDR1 MNHNY, CDR2 SVGAGI (reference sequence). CDR3 size: 12 residues. The ends lost 6 bases at V and 9 bases at J; junction bases unmatched: 5. The CDR3 DNA reads TGTGCCAGCAGCAGGGACAGGGTTCGCTACACCTTC. Its translation: CASSRDRVRYTF.

This chain links TRBV4-2 with TRBJ2-7; 9 nucleotides match TRBD1. Looked up from germline, CDR1 is LGHNA and CDR2 is YNFKEQ. J was trimmed by 2 bases and V by 0 bases; bases with no gene match: 8. The CDR3 length is 17 residues. The CDR3 reads CASSQDLVGTGTYEQYF. Here the CDR3 DNA reads TGTGCCAGCAGCCAAGATTTGGTAGGGACAGGGACCTACGAGCAGTACTTC.